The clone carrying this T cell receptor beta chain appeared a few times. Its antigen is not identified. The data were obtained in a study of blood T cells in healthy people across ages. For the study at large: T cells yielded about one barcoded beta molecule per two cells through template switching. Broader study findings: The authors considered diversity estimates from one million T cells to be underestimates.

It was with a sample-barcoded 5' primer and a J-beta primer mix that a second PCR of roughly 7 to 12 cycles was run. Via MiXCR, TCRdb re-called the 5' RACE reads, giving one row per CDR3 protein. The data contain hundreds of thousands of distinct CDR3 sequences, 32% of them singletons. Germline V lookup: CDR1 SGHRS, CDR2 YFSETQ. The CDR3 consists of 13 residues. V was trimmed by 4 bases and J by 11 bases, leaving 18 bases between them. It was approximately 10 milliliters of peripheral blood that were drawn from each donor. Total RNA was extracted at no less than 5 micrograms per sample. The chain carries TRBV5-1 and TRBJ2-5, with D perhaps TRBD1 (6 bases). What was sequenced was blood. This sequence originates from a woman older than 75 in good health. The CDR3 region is CASSVQGWHEQYF. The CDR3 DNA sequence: TGCGCCAGCAGCGTACAGGGTTGGCATGAGCAGTACTTC.